The source of this T cell receptor (beta chain) is a study of graft-versus-host responses after intestinal transplantation. The germline gives CDR1 GTSNPN, CDR2 SVGIG (reference sequence). The CDR3 contains 14 residues. Trimming removed 6 bases at V and 4 bases at J, with 17 bases between. Regarding this clone: The antigen is unknown.

Assay used: immunoSEQ multiplex PCR; TCRdb lists only in-frame clones, some missing. The data hold approximately 130,000 clones, with around nine tenths observed a single time. Study-level findings and limits: When patients had graft-donor T cell macrochimerism, their allografts held high graft-versus-host to host-versus-graft clonal ratios.

The specimen was unstimulated CD4+ T cells sorted from spleen or lymph node cells, collected before intestinal transplant. This receptor was identified in a human donor who received an intestinal transplant. The chain carries TRBV30 and TRBJ2-3, with D possibly TRBD1 on 6 matching bases. CDR3 residues: CACNRDGFADTQYF. The CDR3 DNA reads TGTGCCTGCAACAGGGACGGCTTTGCAGATACGCAGTATTTT.